This note documents a single T cell receptor (beta chain) sequence. No antigen is known for it. The CDR3 contains 14 residues. Germline-derived CDR1 and CDR2 are LGHDT and YNNKEL (reference sequence). The record originates from a study of monozygotic twins with inflammatory bowel disease. Study-wide results and limits: Among twins, concordant and discordant pairs did not differ in repertoire similarity, possibly from limited power. The authors note that differing immunosuppressive treatments may have added variability to patient repertoires.

TCRdb reprocessed the 5' RACE reads and keeps a single row for each CDR3 protein, giving no DNA. This sample's table reports over 110,000 distinct CDR3 sequences. Researchers isolated total RNA from whole blood without sorting T cells. The rearrangement links TRBV3-1 to TRBJ1-1; TCRdb proposes TRBD1, but this gene call is untestable without DNA. The TCR comes from a human donor with ulcerative colitis or Crohn's disease, or a healthy co-twin of an affected twin (not recorded which). The source material was blood. This CDR3 reads CASSLQQGDTEAFF.